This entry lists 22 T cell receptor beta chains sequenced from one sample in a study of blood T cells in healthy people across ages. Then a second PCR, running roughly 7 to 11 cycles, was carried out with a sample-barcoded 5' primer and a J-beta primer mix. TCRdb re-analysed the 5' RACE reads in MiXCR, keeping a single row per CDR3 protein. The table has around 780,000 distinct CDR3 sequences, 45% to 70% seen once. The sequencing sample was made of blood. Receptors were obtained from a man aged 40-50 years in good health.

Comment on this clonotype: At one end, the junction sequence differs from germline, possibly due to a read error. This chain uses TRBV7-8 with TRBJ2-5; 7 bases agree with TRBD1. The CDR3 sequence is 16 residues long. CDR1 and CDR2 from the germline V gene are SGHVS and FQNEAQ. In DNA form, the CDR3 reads TGTGTCAGCAGCGGACTCGACAGGGCCAACCAAGAGACCCAGTACTTC. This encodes CVSSGLDRANQETQYF.

The chain's CDR3 is CSARDFEGNTDTQYF. CDR3 DNA: TGCAGTGCTAGAGATTTCGAAGGGAACACAGATACGCAGTATTTT. The chain links TRBV20-1 to TRBJ2-3, with D hard to call. This CDR3 is built from 15 residues. Germline CDR1 reads DFQATT; CDR2 reads SNEGSKA (reference sequence). Trimming took off 0 bases at V and 2 bases at J, with 12 bases between the two ends.

The CDR3 DNA is TGTGCCAGCAGCCGGCGAGGGGCCAGCGATGCTTTCTTT. Translation gives CASSRRGASDAFF. The chain combines TRBV3-1 with TRBJ1-1; tentative D call: TRBD1 (5 bases). Trimming left V 4 bases short and J 11 bases short, with 17 bases between. Germline V gene data show CDR1 as LGHDT and CDR2 as YNNKEL (reference sequence). The CDR3 length is 13 residues. The whole variable domain, filled in from reference TRBV3-1 and TRBJ1-1, reads DTAVSQTPKYLVTQMGNDKSIKCEQNLGHDTMYWYKQDSKKFLKIMFSYNNKELIINETVPNRFSPKSPDKAHLNLHINSLELGDSAVYFCASSRRGASDAFFGQGTRLTVV.

CDR3 sequence reads: CASSDSDGPSYNSPLHF. The CDR3 region has the DNA TGCGCCAGCAGCGATTCAGACGGACCCTCCTATAATTCACCCCTCCACTTT. This rearrangement joins TRBV5-1 to TRBJ1-6; unclear D gene. CDR3 size: 17 residues. In germline, CDR1 is SGHRS, CDR2 YFSETQ. The V gene lost 4 bases and the J gene lost 0 bases, with 14 bases spanning the gap.

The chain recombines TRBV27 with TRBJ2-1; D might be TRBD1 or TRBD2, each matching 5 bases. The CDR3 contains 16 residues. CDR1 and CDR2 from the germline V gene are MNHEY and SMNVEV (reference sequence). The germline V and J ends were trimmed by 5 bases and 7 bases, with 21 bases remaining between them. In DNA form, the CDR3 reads TGTGCCAGCAGTACGGACGTAGAGATTGGGGGTAATGAGCAGTTCTTC. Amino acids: CASSTDVEIGGNEQFF.

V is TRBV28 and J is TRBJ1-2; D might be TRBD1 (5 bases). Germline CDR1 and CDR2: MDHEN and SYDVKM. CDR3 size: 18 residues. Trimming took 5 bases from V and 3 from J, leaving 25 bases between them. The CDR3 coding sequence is TGTGCCAGCAGTCCAATCCCACAACAGACAGAAGTACACTATGGCTACACCTTC. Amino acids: CASSPIPQQTEVHYGYTF.

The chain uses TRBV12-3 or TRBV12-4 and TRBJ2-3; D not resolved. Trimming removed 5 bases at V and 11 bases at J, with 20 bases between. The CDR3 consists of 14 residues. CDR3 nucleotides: TGTGCCAGCAGTCCGAGATGGGGTACCGATGTGCAGTATTTT. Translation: CASSPRWGTDVQYF.

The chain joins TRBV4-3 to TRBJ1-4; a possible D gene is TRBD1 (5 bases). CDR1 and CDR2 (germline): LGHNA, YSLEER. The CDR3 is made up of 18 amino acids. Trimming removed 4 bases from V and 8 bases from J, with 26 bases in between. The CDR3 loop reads CASSRDAGSIFEGEKLFF. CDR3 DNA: TGCGCCAGCAGCCGAGATGCAGGGTCTATTTTCGAGGGGGAAAAACTGTTTTTT.

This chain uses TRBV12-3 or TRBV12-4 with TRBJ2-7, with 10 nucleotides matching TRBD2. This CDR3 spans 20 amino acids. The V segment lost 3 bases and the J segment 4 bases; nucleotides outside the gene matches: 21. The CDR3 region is CASSFDARLASGRRPYEQYF. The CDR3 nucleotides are TGTGCCAGCAGTTTCGACGCGAGACTAGCTAGCGGGAGAAGGCCGTACGAGCAGTACTTC.

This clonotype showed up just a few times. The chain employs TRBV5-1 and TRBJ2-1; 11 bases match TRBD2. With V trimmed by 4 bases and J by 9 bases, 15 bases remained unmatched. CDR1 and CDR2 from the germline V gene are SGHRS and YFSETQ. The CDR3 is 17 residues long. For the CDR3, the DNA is TGCGCCAGCAGCACCTCATTTACTAGCGGGAGTTACGGTGAGCAGTTCTTC. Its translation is CASSTSFTSGSYGEQFF.

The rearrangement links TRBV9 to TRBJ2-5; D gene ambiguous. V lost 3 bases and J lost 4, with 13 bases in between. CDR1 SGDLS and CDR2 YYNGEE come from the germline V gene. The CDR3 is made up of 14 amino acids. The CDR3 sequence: CASSETGFSETQYF. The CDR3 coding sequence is TGTGCCAGCAGCGAAACTGGTTTTTCAGAGACCCAGTACTTC.

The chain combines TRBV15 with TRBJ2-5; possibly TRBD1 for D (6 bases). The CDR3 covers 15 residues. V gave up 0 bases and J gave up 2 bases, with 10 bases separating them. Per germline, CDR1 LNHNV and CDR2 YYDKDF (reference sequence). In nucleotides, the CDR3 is TGTGCCACCAGCAGAGATACCGGACAGCAAGAGACCCAGTACTTC. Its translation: CATSRDTGQQETQYF.

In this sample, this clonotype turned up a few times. In DNA, the CDR3 is TGTGCCAGCAGCCTCCGGACCTATGGCTACACCTTC. It is translated as CASSLRTYGYTF. This chain connects TRBV14 to TRBJ1-2; no reliable D call. The CDR3 totals 12 residues. V lost 4 bases, J lost 4 bases, and 7 bases lay in between. CDR1 is SGHDN, CDR2 FVKESK, per germline.

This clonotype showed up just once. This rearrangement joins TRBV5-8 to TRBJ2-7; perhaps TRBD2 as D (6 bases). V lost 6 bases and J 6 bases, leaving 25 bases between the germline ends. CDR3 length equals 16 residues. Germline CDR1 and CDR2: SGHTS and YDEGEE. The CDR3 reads CASMSRVGGSDSEQYF. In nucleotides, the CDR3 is TGTGCCAGCATGTCAAGGGTGGGGGGATCTGACTCCGAGCAGTACTTC.

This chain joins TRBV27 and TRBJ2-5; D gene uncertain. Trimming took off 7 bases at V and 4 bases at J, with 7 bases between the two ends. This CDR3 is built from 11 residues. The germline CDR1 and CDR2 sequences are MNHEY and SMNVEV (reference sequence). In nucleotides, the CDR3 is TGTGCCAGCATATTCGGAGAGACCCAGTACTTC. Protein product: CASIFGETQYF.

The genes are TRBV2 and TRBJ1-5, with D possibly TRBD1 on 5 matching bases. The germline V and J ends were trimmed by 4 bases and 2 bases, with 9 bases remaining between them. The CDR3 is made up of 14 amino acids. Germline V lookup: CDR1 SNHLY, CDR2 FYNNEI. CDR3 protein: CASSVGLGNQPQHF. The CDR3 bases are TGTGCCAGCAGTGTGGGACTTGGCAATCAGCCCCAGCATTTT.

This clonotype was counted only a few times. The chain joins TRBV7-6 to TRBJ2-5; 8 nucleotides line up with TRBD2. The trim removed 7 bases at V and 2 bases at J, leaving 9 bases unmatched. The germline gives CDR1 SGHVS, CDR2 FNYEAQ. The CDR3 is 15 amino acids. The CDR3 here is CASTLTGGLQETQYF. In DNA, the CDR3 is TGTGCCAGCACCCTAACGGGGGGGCTTCAAGAGACCCAGTACTTC.

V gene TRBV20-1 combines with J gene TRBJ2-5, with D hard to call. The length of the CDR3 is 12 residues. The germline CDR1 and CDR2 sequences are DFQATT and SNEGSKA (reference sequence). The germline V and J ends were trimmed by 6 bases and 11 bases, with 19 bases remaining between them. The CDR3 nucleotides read TGCAGTGCCCCGGGCCTTAACAATGAGCAGTACTTC. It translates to CSAPGLNNEQYF.

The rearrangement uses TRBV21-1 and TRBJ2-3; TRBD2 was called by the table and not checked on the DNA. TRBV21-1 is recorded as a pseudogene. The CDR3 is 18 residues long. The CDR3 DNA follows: TGTGCCAGCAGCAAAACCGGGACTAGCGGGAGTGAGTTAGATACGCAGTATTTT. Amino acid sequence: CASSKTGTSGSELDTQYF.

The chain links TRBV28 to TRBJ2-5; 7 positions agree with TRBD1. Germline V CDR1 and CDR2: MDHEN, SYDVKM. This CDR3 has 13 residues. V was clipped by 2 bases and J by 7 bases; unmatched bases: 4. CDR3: CASSLTGDGTQYF. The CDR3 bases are TGTGCCAGCAGTTTAACAGGGGATGGGACCCAGTACTTC.

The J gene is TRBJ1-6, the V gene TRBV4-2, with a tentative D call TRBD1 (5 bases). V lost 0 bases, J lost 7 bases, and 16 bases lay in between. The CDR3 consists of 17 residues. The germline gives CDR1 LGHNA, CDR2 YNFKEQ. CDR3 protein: CASSQEINGRANSPLHF. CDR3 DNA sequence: TGTGCCAGCAGCCAAGAGATTAATGGCAGGGCCAATTCACCCCTCCACTTT.

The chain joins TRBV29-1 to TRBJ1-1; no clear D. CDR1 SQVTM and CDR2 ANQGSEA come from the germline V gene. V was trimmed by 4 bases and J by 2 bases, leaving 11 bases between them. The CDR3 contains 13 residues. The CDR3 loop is CSVVQDLNTEAFF. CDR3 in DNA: TGCAGCGTTGTCCAGGACCTCAACACTGAAGCTTTCTTT.